These T cell receptor beta chains were read from a single sample in a study of T cells in Graves' hyperthyroidism and ophthalmopathy. In TCRdb, the multiplex PCR reads were re-called with MiXCR into one record per CDR3 protein. In the table there are about 360,000 distinct CDR3 sequences, around a quarter of which are singletons. Material for sequencing was blood. These receptor sequences come from a man aged 45 to 65 with Graves' hyperthyroidism. Each CDR3 is given without its conserved first and last residue.

>TRBJ2-5|TRBV11-2
ASSFRAFQETQY
>TRBJ2-7|TRBV2
ASSDWTEQY
>TRBJ2-5|TRBV7-8
ASSLRGSGVIQETQY
>TRBJ1-4|TRBV3-1
ASSLSGGNEKLF
>TRBJ2-7|TRBV7-7
ASSLTTGSYEQY
>TRBJ2-5|TRBV2
ASSEEVARGETQY
>TRBJ2-2|TRBV7-3
ASSLFSGTNTGELF
>TRBJ2-3|TRBV6-1
ASRENSGRHTDTQY
>TRBJ2-1|TRBV11-2
ASSGGGYNEQF
>TRBJ2-5|TRBV19
ASTSGRSETQY
>TRBJ2-7|TRBV5-1
ASSFADRGNEQY
>TRBJ1-4|TRBV28
ASNNPTNEKLF
>TRBJ2-1|TRBV15
ATSPSGTGVYNEQF
>TRBJ2-2|TRBV28
ASSTPGLHTGELF
>TRBJ2-7|TRBV3-1
ASSQGMREAYEQY
>TRBJ2-7|TRBV7-2
ASRRLAGVHEQY
>TRBJ1-2|TRBV28
ASRNGQFGYT
>TRBJ2-7|TRBV10-3
ASRRTSDSYEQY
>TRBJ2-3|TRBV7-3
ASSTQGTDTQY
>TRBJ2-1|TRBV24-1
ATSDLNSSYNEQF
>TRBJ1-2|TRBV7-9
ASSLADSTLGGYT
>TRBJ2-3|TRBV28
ASSPTWGLVTDTQY
>-|TRBV3-1
ASSAQGPYNEQY
>TRBJ2-5|TRBV7-6
ASSFSSGPPQETQY
>TRBJ2-3|TRBV20-1
SAPGVAKDTQY